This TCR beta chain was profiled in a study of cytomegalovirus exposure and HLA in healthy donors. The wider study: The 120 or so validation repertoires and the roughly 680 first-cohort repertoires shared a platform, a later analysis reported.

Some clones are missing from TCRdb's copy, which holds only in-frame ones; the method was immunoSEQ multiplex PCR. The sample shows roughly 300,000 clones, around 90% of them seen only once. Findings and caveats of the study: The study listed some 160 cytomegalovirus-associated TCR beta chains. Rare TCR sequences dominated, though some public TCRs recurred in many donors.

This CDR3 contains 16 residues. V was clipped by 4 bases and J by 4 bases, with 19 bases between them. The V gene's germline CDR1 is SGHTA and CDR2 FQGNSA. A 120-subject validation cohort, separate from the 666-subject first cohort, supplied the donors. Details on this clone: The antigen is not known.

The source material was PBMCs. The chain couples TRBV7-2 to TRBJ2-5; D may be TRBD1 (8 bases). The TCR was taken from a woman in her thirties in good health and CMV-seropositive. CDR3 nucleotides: TGTGCCAGCAGCTCACCAGGACAGGGAGGGGGAGAGACCCAGTACTTC. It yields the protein CASSSPGQGGGETQYF. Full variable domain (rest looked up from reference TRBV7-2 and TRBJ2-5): GAGVSQSPSNKVTEKGKDVELRCDPISGHTALYWYRQSLGQGLEFLIYFQGNSAPDKSGLPSDRFSAERTGGSVSTLTIQRTQQEDSAVYLCASSSPGQGGGETQYFGPGTRLLVL.